Below, 18 T cell receptor beta chains from the same sample are listed, as sequenced in a study of regulatory T cells in long-lasting Graves disease. Through Arm-PCR of CDR3 regions and iRepertoire HTBI primers, TCR beta libraries were built. TCRdb redid the calling of the multiplex PCR reads with MiXCR, one entry per CDR3 protein. Of 500,000 to 800,000 distinct CDR3 sequences in the sample, around 30% were seen once. Time point noted: persistent/refractory GD, antithyroid drugs over 5 years with positive TRAb. Researchers made the TCR library from RNA that was extracted from PBMCs. The sequences come from peripheral blood mononuclear cells (PBMCs), collected when the disease was refractory, from a patient treated with antithyroid drugs. Receptors were obtained from a female donor with Graves disease.

This clonotype came up once. The chain recombines TRBV3-1 with TRBJ2-7; D is unresolved. The CDR3 length is 14 residues. Trimming removed 0 bases at V and 5 bases at J, with 11 bases between. Germline V gene lookup returns CDR1 LGHDT and CDR2 YNNKEL (reference sequence). CDR3 bases: TGTGCCAGCAGCCAAGAATCCAGTCCCCACGAGCAGTACTTC. Translating gives CASSQESSPHEQYF.

The genes are TRBV7-6 and TRBJ2-3; D call uncertain. This CDR3 has 17 residues. Germline V CDR1 and CDR2: SGHVS, FNYEAQ. Trimming left V 1 base short and J 3 bases short, with 17 bases between. CDR3 region: CASSLDPNGHPTDTQYF. The CDR3 region has the DNA TGTGCCAGCAGCTTAGATCCGAACGGGCACCCAACAGATACGCAGTATTTT. The full variable domain, with the rest looked up from reference TRBV7-6 and TRBJ2-3, is GAGVSQSPRYKVTKRGQDVALRCDPISGHVSLYWYRQALGQGPEFLTYFNYEAQQDKSGLPNDRFSAERPEGSISTLTIQRTEQRDSAMYRCASSLDPNGHPTDTQYFGPGTRLTVL.

This clonotype appeared many times. The CDR3 nucleotides are TGTGCCAGCACTGCCCCCGGGGTCTATGGCTACACCTTC. It specifies CASTAPGVYGYTF. V usage is TRBV28 and J usage is TRBJ1-2; D is unclear. CDR3 length: 13 amino acids. Germline assignment: CDR1 MDHEN and CDR2 SYDVKM. Trimming removed 7 bases at V and 4 bases at J, with 13 bases between.

DNA of the CDR3: TGTGCCAGCAGCCCGCTGGGGCTCTCCGGGGAGCTGTTTTTT. Protein product: CASSPLGLSGELFF. This chain uses TRBV6-1 with TRBJ2-2; tentatively, D is TRBD1 (5 bases). There are 14 residues in the CDR3. Germline assignment: CDR1 MNHNS and CDR2 SASEGT. V dropped 6 bases and J dropped 6 bases, with 14 bases sitting between them.

The chain couples TRBV27 to TRBJ1-4; 10 positions agree with TRBD1. The CDR3 runs to 15 residues. V lost 3 bases and J lost 11; bases outside the gene matches: 9. Germline loops: CDR1 MNHEY, CDR2 SMNVEV (reference sequence). This chain's CDR3 is CASSFRTGGLWKLFF. In DNA form, the CDR3 reads TGTGCCAGCAGTTTCCGGACAGGGGGGTTGTGGAAACTGTTTTTT.

This rearrangement joins TRBV3-1 to TRBJ2-5, with D perhaps matching TRBD1 (6 bases). The CDR3 contains 15 residues. V was clipped by 3 bases and J by 4 bases, with 15 bases between them. Germline loops: CDR1 LGHDT, CDR2 YNNKEL (reference sequence). CDR3 DNA sequence: TGTGCCAGCAGCCAGACCAGGGGCCCACGAGAGACCCAGTACTTC. Translating gives CASSQTRGPRETQYF.

This clonotype was observed many times. The V gene is TRBV12-3 or TRBV12-4, the J gene TRBJ1-1; TRBD1 matches at 9 bases. The ends lost 4 bases at V and 6 bases at J; junction bases unmatched: 12. This CDR3 has 16 amino acids. CDR3: CASSSGQGGTRAEAFF. The CDR3 DNA is TGTGCCAGCAGTTCGGGACAGGGAGGAACACGCGCTGAAGCTTTCTTT.

This clonotype was picked up a small number of times. The V call is TRBV27, the J call TRBJ2-6, with D possibly called TRBD1 or TRBD2 (5 bases each). Germline CDR1 reads MNHEY; CDR2 reads SMNVEV (reference sequence). V was cut by 4 bases and J by 2 bases, with 15 bases left in between. CDR3 length equals 17 residues. CDR3 loop: CASSSSGSRAGANVLTF. CDR3 sequence (DNA): TGTGCCAGCAGTTCCTCAGGGAGTAGGGCTGGGGCCAACGTCCTGACTTTC.

There are a few counts of this clonotype. The chain uses TRBV11-2 and TRBJ1-5; the D is unclear. V was trimmed by 2 bases and J by 0 bases, leaving 8 bases between them. The CDR3 is 15 residues long. The germline CDR1 and CDR2 sequences are SGHAT and FQNNGV. The CDR3 region has the DNA TGTGCCAGCAGCTTATCAAGGCATAGCAATCAGCCCCAGCATTTT. Its protein is CASSLSRHSNQPQHF.

As for this clonotype: A much larger clone is a single base away; this may be a read error. No conserved phenylalanine or tryptophan ends this CDR3, so it is likely a read error. The rearrangement links TRBV28 to TRBJ2-5; D is undetermined. The germline gives CDR1 MDHEN, CDR2 SYDVKM. This CDR3 is built from 16 residues. The V and J ends lost 4 bases and 0 bases respectively, with 15 bases between them. The chain's CDR3 is CASSSADTTYQETQYS. The CDR3 nucleotides are TGTGCCAGCAGTTCAGCAGATACGACTTACCAAGAGACCCAGTACTCC.

This clonotype has ten or more counts. This chain connects TRBV2 to TRBJ1-4; D gene uncertain. V gave up 3 bases and J gave up 0 bases, with 17 bases separating them. Germline V CDR1 and CDR2: SNHLY, FYNNEI. CDR3 size: 18 residues. This CDR3 is CASSDFEVPTTTNEKLFF. In nucleotides, the CDR3 is TGTGCCAGCAGTGATTTTGAGGTTCCCACCACAACTAATGAAAAACTGTTTTTT.

The V and J genes are TRBV13 and TRBJ2-1; D gene uncertain. Germline V gene sequence: CDR1 PRHDT, CDR2 FYEKMQ (reference sequence). The CDR3 has 17 amino acids. V was pared by 2 bases and J by 0 bases, with 14 bases between. As DNA, the CDR3 is TGTGCCAGCAGCTTAAGCTTGGCGCGAAGCTCCTACAATGAGCAGTTCTTC. It is translated as CASSLSLARSSYNEQFF.

Many counts were recorded for this clonotype. The chain links TRBV28 to TRBJ1-1; 7 bases match TRBD1. The ends lost 8 bases at V and 1 base at J; junction bases unmatched: 7. Germline loops: CDR1 MDHEN, CDR2 SYDVKM. CDR3 size: 14 residues. The CDR3 DNA follows: TGTGCCAGCGCAAACAGGGGAGCGAACACTGAAGCTTTCTTT. This translates into CASANRGANTEAFF.

This clonotype was observed a handful of times. J is TRBJ1-4 and V is TRBV14; TRBD1 might be the D (6 bases). Deletions cut 1 base from V and 6 bases from J, with 24 bases between. The CDR3 is made up of 19 amino acids. CDR1 is SGHDN, CDR2 FVKESK, per germline. The CDR3 region is CASSQVRSWGRREDEKLFF. For the CDR3, the DNA is TGTGCCAGCAGCCAAGTCAGGTCGTGGGGGCGTCGGGAGGATGAAAAACTGTTTTTT.

CDR3 region: CASKAGTENTEAFF. The CDR3, as DNA: TGTGCCAGCAAAGCCGGGACGGAGAACACTGAAGCTTTCTTT. The chain joins TRBV27 to TRBJ1-1; maybe TRBD1 (5 bases). The CDR3 runs to 14 residues. The germline V and J ends were trimmed by 7 bases and 1 base, with 13 bases remaining between them. In germline, CDR1 is MNHEY, CDR2 SMNVEV (reference sequence).

This clonotype was counted many times. The chain combines TRBV11-2 with TRBJ1-1; D might be TRBD1 (5 bases). Germline V gene sequence: CDR1 SGHAT, CDR2 FQNNGV. Trimming took 5 bases from V and 2 from J, leaving 15 bases between them. The CDR3 is made up of 15 amino acids. CDR3 region: CASSPMGRSNTEAFF. CDR3 nucleotide sequence: TGTGCCAGCAGCCCTATGGGACGGAGTAACACTGAAGCTTTCTTT.

This clonotype has a count of ten or more. J is TRBJ1-1 and V is TRBV6-5; possible D gene TRBD1, 5 bases. The CDR3 consists of 15 residues. V was clipped by 4 bases and J by 4 bases, with 16 bases between them. Per germline, CDR1 MNHEY and CDR2 SVGAGI. CDR3: CASSFTQGPGTEAFF. As DNA, the CDR3 is TGTGCCAGCAGTTTTACGCAGGGTCCGGGCACTGAAGCTTTCTTT.

J is TRBJ2-7 and V is TRBV12-3 or TRBV12-4, with D perhaps matching TRBD2 (6 bases). Trimming removed 8 bases at V and 0 bases at J, with 17 bases between. The CDR3 totals 15 residues. CDR3 nucleotides: TGTGCCAGCTCCCCTCGAGGAGGGCACTCCTACGAGCAGTACTTC. As protein: CASSPRGGHSYEQYF.